The 8 T cell receptor beta chains in this list originate from one sample, sequenced in a study of blood T cell repertoires in COVID-19. Only in-frame clones appear in the TCRdb table, and some are missing; sequencing was by immunoSEQ multiplex PCR. Counted here are 220,000 or so clones, 80% to 90% occurring once; the ten biggest clones make up approximately 3.5%. The material sequenced was PBMCs or T cells enriched from blood (not recorded which). These receptors all come from a woman in her late teens or twenties in a cohort exposed to, infected with or recovered from COVID-19 (not recorded which).

V usage is TRBV27 and J usage is TRBJ2-5, with D possibly matching TRBD2 (6 bases). The CDR3 loop spans 13 amino acids. Germline V gene sequence: CDR1 MNHEY, CDR2 SMNVEV (reference sequence). The V and J ends lost 6 bases and 4 bases respectively, with 12 bases between them. The CDR3 DNA follows: TGTGCCAGCAGAATGGGGGGTGGAGAGACCCAGTACTTC. Amino acids: CASRMGGGETQYF.

This rearrangement joins TRBV10-1 to TRBJ2-3; possible D gene TRBD2, 5 bases. Germline CDR1 reads WNHNN; CDR2 reads SYGVQD (reference sequence). The CDR3 has 13 residues. CDR3 loop: CVFTGRVKDTQYF. As DNA, the CDR3 is TGCGTTTTCACGGGAAGGGTCAAAGATACGCAGTATTTT.

A single count supports this clone. The chain has TRBV3-1 (or the pseudogene TRBV3-2) and TRBJ1-1; TRBD1 agrees at 8 bases. Trimming took 6 bases from V and 4 from J; bases not matched to a gene: 7. From germline, CDR1 is LGHDT and CDR2 YNNKEL (reference sequence). The CDR3 totals 14 residues. CDR3 region: CASRRTGKGTEAFF. The CDR3 coding sequence is TGTGCCAGCAGACGGACAGGGAAGGGCACTGAAGCTTTCTTT.

The rearrangement uses TRBV6-5 and TRBJ2-5; the D gene is possibly TRBD2 (5 bases). CDR3 size: 12 residues. The germline V gene encodes CDR1 MNHEY and CDR2 SVGAGI. The V end was cut by 4 bases, the J end by 7 bases, with 10 bases between. The CDR3 DNA reads as TGTGCCAGCAGTTCGCCCCGGGGGACCCAGTACTTC. Protein: CASSSPRGTQYF.

The chain employs TRBV24-1 and TRBJ2-3; 7 bases agree with TRBD1. Germline CDR1 reads KGHDR; CDR2 reads SFDVKD. Trimming took 4 bases from V and 2 from J; bases not matched to a gene: 8. This CDR3 has 16 residues. CDR3 sequence (DNA): TGTGCCACCAGTGACCAAGACAGGGCCTTCACAGATACGCAGTATTTT. Its translation: CATSDQDRAFTDTQYF.

The chain has TRBV6-5 and TRBJ1-1; D remains unclear. CDR3 length equals 14 residues. CDR1 MNHEY and CDR2 SVGAGI come from the germline V gene. V shed 2 bases and J shed 1 base, with 8 bases lying between them. The CDR3 DNA is TGTGCCAGCAGTTACGGTGAGGAGAACACTGAAGCTTTCTTT. Its protein product is CASSYGEENTEAFF.

The chain has TRBV27 and TRBJ2-1, with D perhaps matching TRBD1 (6 bases). Germline-derived CDR1 and CDR2 are MNHEY and SMNVEV (reference sequence). CDR3 length: 14 amino acids. Trimming took 7 bases from V and 6 from J, leaving 16 bases between them. The CDR3 DNA is TGTGCCAGCAAGCACAGGGTATCGGTCAATGAGCAGTTCTTC. Protein product: CASKHRVSVNEQFF.

The rearrangement links TRBV27 to TRBJ1-4, with a tentative D call TRBD1 (5 bases). The CDR3 runs to 16 residues. Trimming shortened V by 7 bases and J by 1 base, and 16 bases separated the two germline ends. Germline CDR1 and CDR2: MNHEY and SMNVEV (reference sequence). CDR3 in amino acids: CASTHRGDGTNEKLFF. DNA for the CDR3: TGTGCCAGCACCCACCGGGGGGATGGAACTAATGAAAAACTGTTTTTT.